The 3 T cell receptor beta chains listed next were all sequenced from one sample in a study of breast tumors, draining lymph nodes, adjacent tissues (TCRdb year 2016). Library generation was performed with multiplex PCR. TCRdb shows the sequencer as Illumina HiSeq 2000. TCRdb trimmed the raw reads at Q25, called clones with MiXCR and kept productive beta chains. Here each entry gathers all rows of one CDR3 protein and keeps the most common genes and DNA. For this sample there are about 130,000 distinct CDR3 sequences; just under 20% appear just once. The ten largest clonotypes hold roughly 3.6% of the sample. Lymph node samples were obtained from the axillary draining lymph nodes of breast cancer patients. The sequenced sample was axillary lymph node tissue. All receptors derive from a female donor with breast cancer. Some clones in this sample may be carry-over from other donors' samples.

This clonotype was seen repeatedly, ten times or more. The rearrangement uses TRBV6-1 and TRBJ1-6, with D possibly matching TRBD1 (5 bases). The V end lost 6 bases, the J end lost 6 bases, and 15 bases lay between the germline ends. The germline gives CDR1 MNHNS, CDR2 SASEGT. The CDR3 is 15 amino acids. The CDR3 region is CASSLAVGGNSPLHF. The CDR3 coding sequence is TGTGCCAGCAGCCTGGCTGTGGGGGGTAATTCACCCCTCCACTTT.

Many counts were recorded for this clonotype. This chain uses TRBV2 with TRBJ2-2; D may be TRBD1 (6 bases). V lost 3 bases and J lost 2, with 13 bases in between. CDR3 length: 16 residues. Germline V gene sequence: CDR1 SNHLY, CDR2 FYNNEI. CDR3 in DNA: TGTGCCAGCAGTGAGGACAGCCTCGCTAACACCGGGGAGCTGTTTTTT. As protein: CASSEDSLANTGELFF. Filled out from reference TRBV2 and TRBJ2-2, the complete variable domain reads EPEVTQTPSHQVTQMGQEVILRCVPISNHLYFYWYRQILGQKVEFLVSFYNNEISEKSEIFDDQFSVERPDGSNFTLKIRSTKLEDSAMYFCASSEDSLANTGELFFGEGSRLTVL.

Turning to this clonotype: Just one base apart from a much larger clone, this may be a read error. The V gene is TRBV20-1, the J gene TRBJ1-4; possibly TRBD1 for D (5 bases). The length of the CDR3 is 16 residues. Per germline, CDR1 DFQATT and CDR2 SNEGSKA (reference sequence). CDR3 nucleotides: TGCGGTGCTAGTCCACTCCAGGGCGGAGCTAATGAAAAACTGTTTTTT. Amino acid sequence: CGASPLQGGANEKLFF.